This T cell receptor (beta chain) was identified in a study of shared clonotypes between healthy human individuals. Study findings and constraints: Naive CD4 clonotypes overlapped across a few donors at around 4.7%. Memory subsets had estimated richness that was generally smaller than that of naive subsets. Deeper or shallower sequencing was expected to change how clonotypes are shared among donors. Shared clonotypes across all four donors exceeded non-shared ones in generation probability.

V lost 1 base and J lost 5, with 3 bases in between. Germline CDR1 and CDR2: SGHDN and FVKESK. This CDR3 is built from 13 residues. The data were produced by immunoSEQ multiplex PCR, yet TCRdb's version contains in-frame clones alone and is incomplete. The table has just over 2,000,000 clones, roughly 96% seen once. A note on this clone: Antigen specificity is unknown.

The sequence derives from a young man in good health. V and J are TRBV14 and TRBJ2-6; D gene ambiguous. The sample taken for sequencing was naive CD4+ T cells sorted from blood. The sample's subset: CD45RA+ positively selected. The CDR3 protein is CASSQVRANVLTF. The CDR3 region has the DNA TGTGCCAGCAGCCAAGTTCGGGCCAACGTCCTGACTTTC.